This TCR beta chain was captured by sequencing in a study of OX40 agonist ivuxolimab in advanced cancers. The CDR3 runs 13 residues. CDR1 is SGHRS, CDR2 YFSETQ, per germline. V lost 2 bases and J 4 bases, leaving 9 bases between the germline ends. The protocol was immunoSEQ multiplex PCR, while the TCRdb copy is restricted to in-frame clones and leaves out a portion. This table holds about 81,000 clones, about 93% found once. The clonotype comes from an adult with an advanced solid tumor such as melanoma, head and neck, liver or kidney cancer. The chain carries TRBV5-1 and TRBJ1-1; possibly TRBD1 for D (5 bases). Sample: CD4+ or CD8+ T cells sorted from blood, taken in a trial of the OX40 agonist ivuxolimab. CDR3 coding DNA: TGCGCCAGCAGCTTAGTCGGGGCCACTGAAGCTTTCTTT. Its translation is CASSLVGATEAFF.